The 32 T cell receptor beta chains below come from one sample, sequenced in a study of T cell repertoires and HLA-DP antigens. Data came from immunoSEQ multiplex PCR; TCRdb stores just in-frame clones and leaves some out. The data contain some 110,000 clones, 80% to 95% of them singletons. Their antigens remain unidentified. The sample comprised CD4+ T cells from PBMCs. Receptors originate from a woman between 18 and 29 years old in good health and CMV-seronegative.

The gene calls are TRBV7-9 and TRBJ1-3, with D possibly TRBD1 on 5 matching bases. This CDR3 is built from 18 residues. From germline, CDR1 is SEHNR and CDR2 FQNEAQ (reference sequence). V was trimmed by 1 base and J by 9 bases, leaving 25 bases between them. The DNA of the CDR3 is TGTGCCAGCAGCTTAGGGAACGCCGGGACCCCCAAGGGTCGCACCATATATTTT. This codes for CASSLGNAGTPKGRTIYF.

The chain couples TRBV27 to TRBJ2-2; weak D call: TRBD1 (5 bases). This CDR3 comprises 14 residues. Germline CDR1 and CDR2: MNHEY and SMNVEV (reference sequence). V gave up 7 bases and J gave up 6 bases, with 15 bases separating them. The CDR3: CASNLQGTAGELFF. DNA for the CDR3: TGTGCCAGCAACCTCCAGGGCACGGCCGGGGAGCTGTTTTTT.

The chain uses TRBV10-3 and TRBJ2-1; 7 nucleotides agree with TRBD1. This CDR3 has 16 amino acids. Trimming at V came to 2 bases and at J to 4 bases, leaving 8 bases not matched to a gene. Germline loops: CDR1 ENHRY, CDR2 SYGVKD. CDR3 sequence (DNA): TGTGCCATCAGTGAGGTTAGGACAGGAGCTTACAATGAGCAGTTCTTC. Residues: CAISEVRTGAYNEQFF.

This clone was seen a few times. The chain combines TRBV28 with TRBJ1-1; a weak D match, TRBD1 (5 bases). Deletions cut 3 bases from V and 3 bases from J, with 11 bases between. Germline V gives CDR1 MDHEN, CDR2 SYDVKM. CDR3 length equals 14 residues. CDR3 in amino acids: CASSLGQDYTEAFF. In DNA, the CDR3 is TGTGCCAGCAGTTTGGGGCAGGACTACACTGAAGCTTTCTTT.

The V gene is TRBV5-6, the J gene TRBJ1-5; no definite D call. The CDR3 covers 14 residues. Germline assignment: CDR1 SGHDT and CDR2 YYEEEE. The ends were cut back, 1 base at V and 6 bases at J, with 11 bases in the middle. As DNA, the CDR3 is TGTGCCAGCAGCTTGTATGAGGTGTCTCAGCCCCAGCATTTT. Residues: CASSLYEVSQPQHF.

The chain carries TRBV12-5 and TRBJ2-4; D unresolved. CDR1 and CDR2 from the germline V gene are LGHNT and FRNRAP. This CDR3 is 15 amino acids long. V was cut by 1 base and J by 0 bases, with 7 bases left in between. CDR3 coding DNA: TGTGCTAGTGGTTTGGATGCAGTAGCCAAAAACATTCAGTACTTC. It encodes CASGLDAVAKNIQYF.

This chain joins TRBV5-6 and TRBJ1-5; no definite D call. The CDR3 totals 14 residues. Germline lookup yields CDR1 SGHDT and CDR2 YYEEEE. The V and J ends lost 0 bases and 4 bases respectively, with 8 bases between them. The chain's CDR3 is CASSLVQANQPQHF. The CDR3 DNA is TGTGCCAGCAGCTTGGTCCAGGCAAATCAGCCCCAGCATTTT.

The rearrangement uses TRBV27 and TRBJ2-3, with TRBD2 matching over 12 bases. Per germline, CDR1 MNHEY and CDR2 SMNVEV (reference sequence). This CDR3 comprises 18 residues. V shed 3 bases, J shed 6 bases, and the junction held 13 bases outside the gene matches. The CDR3 DNA is TGTGCCAGCAGTTTCCTAGCGGGGGGGCTAGGTGATGAGGATACGCAGTATTTT. Residues: CASSFLAGGLGDEDTQYF.

The V call is TRBV5-4, the J call TRBJ1-6; 8 nucleotides align to TRBD1. Losses at the gene ends were 3 bases for V and 10 bases for J; bases not matched to a gene: 9. This CDR3 region has 15 residues. Germline CDR1 and CDR2: SGHNT and YYREEE (reference sequence). CDR3 in amino acids: CASSSRQGKDSPLHF. DNA for the CDR3: TGTGCCAGCAGCTCCAGACAGGGGAAGGACTCACCCCTCCACTTT.

The J gene is TRBJ2-5, the V gene TRBV27; 9 bases fit TRBD1. The junction had 5 bases not matched to a gene; V was cut back by 4 bases and J by 5 bases. This CDR3 is 14 amino acids long. Germline lookup yields CDR1 MNHEY and CDR2 SMNVEV (reference sequence). The CDR3 protein is CASSWTGAGETQYF. The CDR3, as DNA: TGTGCCAGCAGTTGGACAGGGGCCGGGGAGACCCAGTACTTC.

The chain carries TRBV6-6 and TRBJ2-2; either TRBD1 or TRBD2 may fit D (5 bases each). This CDR3 has 15 residues. The germline gives CDR1 MNHNY, CDR2 SVGAGI (reference sequence). The V and J ends lost 0 bases and 6 bases respectively, with 11 bases between them. The CDR3 nucleotides are TGTGCCAGCAGTTACTCCCGCCCGGGACCCGGGGAGCTGTTTTTT. Protein product: CASSYSRPGPGELFF.

The rearrangement links TRBV2 to TRBJ2-5; D may be TRBD2 (6 bases). Germline V lookup: CDR1 SNHLY, CDR2 FYNNEI. V lost 7 bases to trimming and J lost 1 base, with 13 bases between them. The CDR3 is 14 residues long. In DNA form, the CDR3 reads TGTGCCAGCACCTTGGAGGGCCTCCAAGAGACCCAGTACTTC. Translation gives CASTLEGLQETQYF.

The chain employs TRBV6-5 and TRBJ1-2, with a tentative D call TRBD1 (5 bases). CDR1 MNHEY and CDR2 SVGAGI come from the germline V gene. V lost 4 bases and J 8 bases, leaving 23 bases between the germline ends. The CDR3 has 16 residues. The CDR3 here is CASSWAATRGIGGYTF. For the CDR3, the DNA is TGTGCCAGCAGTTGGGCAGCCACGAGGGGAATAGGCGGCTACACCTTC.

The gene calls are TRBV6-1 and TRBJ2-3; D call uncertain. CDR3 size: 15 residues. CDR1 and CDR2 (germline): MNHNS, SASEGT. V was pared by 4 bases and J by 4 bases, with 15 bases between. The CDR3, as DNA: TGTGCCAGCAGTGGCGGACCGGCTGCCCCAGATACGCAGTATTTT. Residues: CASSGGPAAPDTQYF.

The chain combines TRBV25-1 with TRBJ2-3; no clear D. V was cut by 3 bases and J by 0 bases, with 7 bases left in between. CDR3 length equals 14 residues. CDR1 is MGHDK, CDR2 SYGVNS, per germline. As DNA, the CDR3 is TGTGCCAGCAGTGACAGACCGAGCACAGATACGCAGTATTTT. Translating gives CASSDRPSTDTQYF.

V gene TRBV7-8 combines with J gene TRBJ1-3; the D is unclear. Trimming took off 5 bases at V and 0 bases at J, with 17 bases between the two ends. Germline CDR1 is SGHVS and CDR2 is FQNEAQ. The CDR3 is 17 residues long. The CDR3 coding sequence is TGTGCCAGCAGCCGCCCGAGGGTGGGGTCCTCTGGAAACACCATATATTTT. Its translation: CASSRPRVGSSGNTIYF.

The chain carries TRBV18 and TRBJ1-1; D might be TRBD1 (5 bases). Germline V CDR1 and CDR2: KGHSH, LQKENI. With 3 bases removed from V and 7 bases from J, the gap between germline ends came to 12 bases. CDR3 length: 13 amino acids. CDR3 amino acids: CASSPGTDIEAFF. Written as DNA, the CDR3 is TGTGCCAGCTCACCCGGGACCGACATTGAAGCTTTCTTT.

This clone was found many times. V is TRBV4-3 and J is TRBJ2-1; TRBD2 matches 10 bases. V lost 0 bases and J lost 7; bases outside the gene matches: 12. Germline V lookup: CDR1 LGHNA, CDR2 YSLEER. This CDR3 spans 18 amino acids. CDR3 amino acids: CASSQDLPPAGGRNEQFF. DNA of the CDR3: TGCGCCAGCAGCCAAGATCTTCCACCAGCGGGGGGGCGAAATGAGCAGTTCTTC.

The rearrangement joins TRBV19 to TRBJ2-2, with D possibly matching TRBD1 (5 bases). Germline assignment: CDR1 LNHDA and CDR2 SQIVND (reference sequence). Trimming pared 11 bases from V and 3 bases from J, leaving 13 bases between. This CDR3 contains 13 residues. CDR3 bases: TGTGCCTCCACCAGGGCACACACCGGGGAGCTGTTTTTT. Encoded protein: CASTRAHTGELFF.

The chain recombines TRBV27 with TRBJ2-2; 9 bases are a match to TRBD1. The V segment lost 6 bases and the J segment 4 bases; nucleotides outside the gene matches: 3. The CDR3 covers 14 residues. CDR1 MNHEY and CDR2 SMNVEV come from the germline V gene (reference sequence). Here the CDR3 reads CASRRDRATGELFF. The CDR3 DNA reads as TGTGCCAGCAGGCGGGACAGGGCCACCGGGGAGCTGTTTTTT.

The CDR3 sequence is CASSPGLATNEQFF. In DNA form, the CDR3 reads TGTGCCAGCAGCCCGGGACTAGCGACTAACGAGCAGTTCTTC. The chain employs TRBV9 and TRBJ2-1, with TRBD2 matching over 10 bases. This CDR3 contains 14 residues. The V and J ends lost 4 bases and 10 bases, in that order; junction bases with no gene match: 8. Germline loops: CDR1 SGDLS, CDR2 YYNGEE.

The V call is TRBV7-2, the J call TRBJ2-7; D may be TRBD2 (7 bases). V was trimmed by 5 bases and J by 2 bases, leaving 16 bases between them. The CDR3 spans 15 residues. Germline V lookup: CDR1 SGHTA, CDR2 FQGNSA. The CDR3 DNA follows: TGTGCCAGCAGCCAAATAGGGGGGGCCGCCTACGAGCAGTACGTC. Protein: CASSQIGGAAYEQYV.

The rearrangement joins TRBV6-6 to TRBJ1-3, with D hard to call. V was pared by 2 bases and J by 2 bases, with 13 bases between. Germline V CDR1 and CDR2: MNHNY, SVGAGI (reference sequence). This CDR3 region has 16 residues. The CDR3 region is CASSYTRSVTGNTIYF. CDR3 nucleotide sequence: TGTGCCAGCAGTTACACCAGGTCTGTCACTGGAAACACCATATATTTT.

Only one count was recorded for this clone. V and J are TRBV9 and TRBJ2-3; 7 bases line up with TRBD2. CDR3 length: 15 residues. After removal of 2 bases from V and 2 bases from J, the junction contained 5 bases not matched to a gene. Germline lookup yields CDR1 SGDLS and CDR2 YYNGEE. The CDR3 nucleotides are TGTGCCAGCAGCGTTCCCGGGACTACCACAGATACGCAGTATTTT. Amino acids: CASSVPGTTTDTQYF.

This chain uses TRBV6-5 with TRBJ2-1; the match to TRBD1 covers 9 bases. From germline, CDR1 is MNHEY and CDR2 SVGAGI. V was pared by 2 bases and J by 7 bases, with 9 bases of the junction left unmatched. CDR3 length: 16 amino acids. The CDR3 sequence: CASSYGYGTGPNEQFF. Here the CDR3 DNA reads TGTGCCAGCAGTTACGGGTACGGGACAGGGCCTAATGAGCAGTTCTTC.

The chain's CDR3 is CASSLVGTGALNQPQHF. As DNA, the CDR3 is TGTGCCAGCAGCTTAGTAGGGACAGGGGCCCTCAATCAGCCCCAGCATTTT. The J gene is TRBJ1-5, the V gene TRBV7-2, with 10 bases fitting TRBD1. Germline CDR1 SGHTA, CDR2 FQGNSA. This CDR3 spans 17 amino acids. V lost 1 base and J lost 3; bases outside the gene matches: 6.

The rearrangement links TRBV5-1 to TRBJ1-2, with a tentative D call TRBD1 (5 bases). The germline gives CDR1 SGHRS, CDR2 YFSETQ. The CDR3 length is 15 residues. The V end was cut by 1 base, the J end by 2 bases, with 12 bases between. The CDR3 bases are TGCGCCAGCAGCTTGTCGTTGGGGCTGAACTATGGCTACACCTTC. This codes for CASSLSLGLNYGYTF.

The table lists this clone with a count of one. The chain joins TRBV5-4 to TRBJ1-4; D is unclear. The germline V gene encodes CDR1 SGHNT and CDR2 YYREEE (reference sequence). The CDR3 has 15 amino acids. V lost 4 bases and J 8 bases, leaving 18 bases between the germline ends. The CDR3 loop is CASSPGGTPGEKLFF. As DNA, the CDR3 is TGTGCCAGCAGCCCCGGTGGCACTCCGGGAGAAAAACTGTTTTTT.

The V gene is TRBV6-5, the J gene TRBJ2-2; TRBD2 agrees at 9 bases. Germline loops: CDR1 MNHEY, CDR2 SVGAGI. Germline trimming cut 3 bases from V and 4 bases from J; bases unmatched to any gene: 6. This CDR3 has 16 residues. CDR3 amino acids: CASSYWAGGITGELFF. Here the CDR3 DNA reads TGTGCCAGCAGTTATTGGGCGGGAGGGATCACCGGGGAGCTGTTTTTT.

The table lists this clone with a few counts. The chain is built from TRBV5-4 and TRBJ1-5; 7 bases fit TRBD1. The V gene's germline CDR1 is SGHNT and CDR2 YYREEE (reference sequence). The CDR3 is 16 amino acids. V dropped 9 bases and J dropped 0; count of bases not matched to a gene: 12. CDR3 nucleotides: TGTGCCATGGGGCCCCGGACAGGCGATAGCAATCAGCCCCAGCATTTT. Translating gives CAMGPRTGDSNQPQHF.

CDR3 DNA: TGTGCCAGCAGCATGGATTCGAGGACTAGCGGGAGATGGTCCTACGAGCAGTACTTC. Encoded protein: CASSMDSRTSGRWSYEQYF. V gene TRBV5-6 combines with J gene TRBJ2-7; the match to TRBD2 covers 13 bases. This CDR3 has 19 amino acids. J lost 1 base, V lost 4 bases, and 14 bases had no gene match. Germline-derived CDR1 and CDR2 are SGHDT and YYEEEE.

The genes are TRBV19 and TRBJ1-1; D is ambiguous. Germline values: CDR1 LNHDA, CDR2 SQIVND (reference sequence). Trimming stripped 3 bases from V and 0 bases from J, with 17 bases between. The length of the CDR3 is 17 residues. CDR3 sequence reads: CASSILGTPDLNTEAFF. CDR3 DNA: TGTGCCAGTAGTATTTTGGGCACCCCGGATTTGAACACTGAAGCTTTCTTT.